Listed below are T cell receptor beta chains from one sample, sequenced in a study of Ad26.COV2.S vaccination and SARS-CoV-2 variants. Only in-frame clones appear in the TCRdb table, and some are missing; sequencing was by immunoSEQ multiplex PCR. This repertoire shows some 320,000 clones, over 80% found once; its top ten account for roughly 2%. Sequenced material: peripheral blood, taken in a trial of Ad26.COV2.S vaccine versus placebo. These receptors all stem from a person aged 18-65 years who received the Ad26.COV2.S COVID-19 vaccine or a placebo. Both conserved end residues are part of each CDR3.

V gene	J gene	CDR3 protein
TRBV6-5	TRBJ2-2	CASRTRTGELFF
TRBV11-2	TRBJ2-7	CASRTWTGVHEQYF
TRBV18	TRBJ2-7	CASSPDRVDEQYF
TRBV4-1	TRBJ2-6	CASSQDFVSGANVLTF
TRBV18	TRBJ1-1	CASSPLSGAEAFF
TRBV7-2	TRBJ2-3	CASSLARWSSTDTQYF
TRBV5-1	TRBJ1-2	CASSLTGRSGYGYTF
TRBV5-5	TRBJ1-5	CASSSRIGESNQPQHF
TRBV14	TRBJ2-7	CASSGTARPYSPYEQYF
TRBV9	TRBJ2-2	CASSSLAGGLHTGELFF
TRBV27	TRBJ1-5	CASSLASPISNQPQHF
TRBV18	TRBJ1-2	CASSPGQPGSSNYGYTF
TRBV1	TRBJ2-1	CTSSPRDEQFF
TRBV27	TRBJ2-7	CASSMGGGAYEQYF
TRBV6-5	TRBJ1-4	CASSYRGAREKLFF
TRBV29-1	TRBJ2-3	CSVSGLDSRAPTDTQYF
TRBV12-3/TRBV12-4	TRBJ2-7	CASTLIGYEQYF
TRBV6-5	TRBJ1-1	CASSYSIVLGTEAFF
TRBV10-3	TRBJ2-5	CAISGFGTSGRETQYF
TRBV29-1	TRBJ1-1	CSVDGNRGRLSNTEAFF
TRBV28	TRBJ1-4	CASSQPQQGTNEKLFF